The 15 T cell receptor beta chains in this list originate from one sample, sequenced in a study of T cells in Graves' hyperthyroidism and ophthalmopathy. RNA transcripts yielded amplified TCR beta CDR3 regions. The study used the HTBI primer set for a first-round RT-PCR of the TCR CDR3. MiXCR, applied by TCRdb to the multiplex PCR reads, yields one record per CDR3 protein. The sample records about 360,000 distinct CDR3 sequences, 20% to 25% being singletons. Sample: blood. All receptors derive from a man aged 45-60 years with Graves' hyperthyroidism.

The chain links TRBV12-3 or TRBV12-4 to TRBJ2-7; the D is unclear. This CDR3 has 13 amino acids. Trimming removed 6 bases from V and 3 bases from J, with 12 bases in between. The CDR3 loop is CASSFARIYEQYF. CDR3 DNA: TGTGCCAGCAGCTTCGCACGGATCTACGAGCAGTACTTC.

In its sample, this clonotype was seen many times. The chain combines TRBV27 with TRBJ2-3; D gene ambiguous. Deletions cut 3 bases from V and 2 bases from J, with 6 bases between. The germline V gene has CDR1 MNHEY and CDR2 SMNVEV (reference sequence). The CDR3 sequence is 13 residues long. The CDR3 reads CASSLIFTDTQYF. CDR3 in DNA: TGTGCCAGCAGTTTGATTTTCACAGATACGCAGTATTTT.

The chain carries TRBV6-1 and TRBJ2-1; a possible D gene is TRBD2 (5 bases). The CDR3 is made up of 15 amino acids. In germline, CDR1 is MNHNS, CDR2 SASEGT. Trimming pared 1 base from V and 4 bases from J, leaving 11 bases between. In DNA form, the CDR3 reads TGTGCCAGCAGTGAAGTGGCTAGCTCATACAATGAGCAGTTCTTC. This translates into CASSEVASSYNEQFF.

The table lists this clonotype with a few counts. The V and J genes are TRBV7-6 and TRBJ2-2; D is undetermined. The germline V and J ends were trimmed by 8 bases and 5 bases, with 12 bases remaining between them. The CDR3 has 13 residues. Germline lookup yields CDR1 SGHVS and CDR2 FNYEAQ. DNA of the CDR3: TGTGCCAGCTCAGAGGCCGCTACCGGGGAGCTGTTTTTT. It is translated as CASSEAATGELFF.

This clonotype was picked up many times. The chain carries TRBV11-3 and TRBJ2-5, with D perhaps TRBD1 (6 bases). The CDR3 covers 14 residues. V lost 2 bases, J lost 4 bases, and 11 bases lay in between. CDR1 SGHNT and CDR2 YENEEA come from the germline V gene. The CDR3 DNA sequence: TGTGCCAGCAGCTTATTTAGGGGGTCAGAGACCCAGTACTTC. This encodes CASSLFRGSETQYF.

A few counts support this clonotype. The chain carries TRBV7-7 and TRBJ2-5; D unresolved. CDR3 length: 9 residues. Germline values: CDR1 SSHAT, CDR2 FNYEAQ (reference sequence). V lost 7 bases and J 7 bases, leaving 4 bases between the germline ends. The CDR3 loop is CASNGTQYF. The CDR3 nucleotides read TGTGCCAGCAATGGGACCCAGTACTTC. Combining the CDR3 with reference TRBV7-7 and TRBJ2-5 gives the whole variable domain GAGVSQSPRYKVTKRGQDVTLRCDPISSHATLYWYQQALGQGPEFLTYFNYEAQPDKSGLPSDRFSAERPEGSISTLTIQRTEQRDSAMYRCASNGTQYFGPGTRLLVL.

This chain links TRBV5-1 with TRBJ1-2, with 7 bases that match TRBD1. V shed 4 bases, J shed 4 bases, and the junction held 13 bases outside the gene matches. This CDR3 is 16 amino acids long. Germline CDR1 and CDR2: SGHRS and YFSETQ. CDR3 nucleotides: TGCGCCAGCAGCACAGGTCATCGGACAGGATCCTATGGCTACACCTTC. Translated, it gives CASSTGHRTGSYGYTF.

This clonotype was seen only a few times. The gene calls are TRBV19 and TRBJ2-7; 7 bases match TRBD1. Per the germline V gene, CDR1 is LNHDA and CDR2 is SQIVND (reference sequence). The CDR3 spans 15 residues. The V segment lost 4 bases and the J segment 5 bases; nucleotides outside the gene matches: 11. CDR3 amino acids: CASSTLGQAWDEQYF. Here the CDR3 DNA reads TGTGCCAGTAGTACGCTAGGACAGGCGTGGGACGAGCAGTACTTC.

This clonotype was seen repeatedly, ten times or more. The rearrangement joins TRBV28 to TRBJ2-7; D uncertain. This CDR3 spans 14 amino acids. Trimming took 4 bases from V and 3 from J, leaving 13 bases between them. CDR1 is MDHEN, CDR2 SYDVKM, per germline. DNA of the CDR3: TGTGCCAGCAGTTCTCTGGACGGGTACTACGAGCAGTACTTC. Translated, it gives CASSSLDGYYEQYF. The full variable domain, rest sourced from reference TRBV28 and TRBJ2-7, is DVKVTQSSRYLVKRTGEKVFLECVQDMDHENMFWYRQDPGLGLRLIYFSYDVKMKEKGDIPEGYSVSREKKERFSLILESASTNQTSMYLCASSSLDGYYEQYFGPGTRLTVT.

This clonotype was seen a single time. This rearrangement joins TRBV9 to TRBJ2-4, with D possibly called TRBD1 or TRBD2 (5 bases each). Deletions cut 0 bases from V and 5 bases from J, with 9 bases between. The CDR3 has 14 amino acids. Germline V gene lookup returns CDR1 SGDLS and CDR2 YYNGEE. This CDR3 is CASSVGLGENIQYF. CDR3 DNA sequence: TGTGCCAGCAGCGTAGGGCTGGGGGAAAACATTCAGTACTTC. The entire variable domain, with the rest obtained from reference TRBV9 and TRBJ2-4, is as follows: DSGVTQTPKHLITATGQRVTLRCSPRSGDLSVYWYQQSLDQGLQFLIQYYNGEERAKGNILERFSAQQFPDLHSELNLSSLELGDSALYFCASSVGLGENIQYFGAGTRLSVL.

At least ten counts were recorded for this clonotype. The chain joins TRBV11-2 to TRBJ2-7; 8 positions agree with TRBD1. Looked up from germline, CDR1 is SGHAT and CDR2 is FQNNGV. V lost 6 bases to trimming and J lost 1 base; unmatched junction nucleotides: 8. CDR3 size: 15 residues. CDR3 sequence reads: CASSYTWDRSYEQYF. The CDR3 region has the DNA TGTGCCAGCAGTTATACTTGGGACAGGTCCTACGAGCAGTACTTC.

The CDR3 nucleotides read TGTGCCAGCTCCCAGGGTTCCACTGAAGCTTTCTTT. Protein sequence: CASSQGSTEAFF. This chain uses TRBV18 with TRBJ1-1; tentative D call: TRBD1 (5 bases). Germline V CDR1 and CDR2: KGHSH, LQKENI. V lost 6 bases and J 4 bases, leaving 9 bases between the germline ends. The CDR3 covers 12 residues.

V usage is TRBV12-3 or TRBV12-4 and J usage is TRBJ2-5; 8 bases agree with TRBD2. The CDR3 sequence is 16 residues long. J gave up 0 bases and V 2 bases, and 5 bases lay outside the gene matches. The chain's CDR3 is CASSLMVAGHQETQYF. The CDR3 nucleotides are TGTGCCAGCAGTTTAATGGTAGCGGGACACCAAGAGACCCAGTACTTC.

In this sample, this clonotype turned up a few times. An end of the junction does not agree with germline; a read error may underlie this. CDR3 residues: CATHQQGTDEQLF. CDR3 DNA: TGTGCCACGCACCAACAGGGGACGGATGAGCAGCTCTTC. The V and J genes are TRBV19 and TRBJ2-1; 7 nucleotides agree with TRBD1. In germline, CDR1 is LNHDA, CDR2 SQIVND (reference sequence). This CDR3 contains 13 residues.

This chain joins TRBV27 and TRBJ1-4; 9 bases align to TRBD1. The germline CDR1 and CDR2 sequences are MNHEY and SMNVEV (reference sequence). CDR3 length equals 16 residues. V dropped 2 bases and J dropped 4; count of bases not matched to a gene: 5. The CDR3 nucleotides are TGTGCCAGCAGTTTACCTACAGGGGGCATTAATGAAAAACTGTTTTTT. It is translated as CASSLPTGGINEKLFF.